Only a few counts were recorded for the clone carrying this T cell receptor (beta chain). Its antigen is unidentified. This sample was taken from a study of cytomegalovirus exposure and HLA in healthy donors. Regarding the study as a whole: The study labeled 150 to 200 TCR beta chains cytomegalovirus-associated.

The PCR was carried out with 60 Vbeta primers and 13 Jbeta primers. Generated by immunoSEQ multiplex PCR, the TCRdb table keeps only in-frame clones and is missing some. Of 150,000 to 200,000 clones in the sample, about 72% are singletons; the top ten hold less than 4.5%. Per germline, CDR1 SNHLY and CDR2 FYNNEI. The germline V and J ends were trimmed by 7 bases and 8 bases, with 11 bases remaining between them. CDR3 length equals 12 residues. Healthy bone marrow donors made up the cohort. This TCR was sampled from a man in his thirties or forties in good health and CMV-seropositive. V gene TRBV2 combines with J gene TRBJ1-4, with TRBD1 as a possible D gene (6 bases). Sequenced: PBMCs. The CDR3 region is CASMGAGEKLFF. The CDR3 region has the DNA TGTGCCAGCATGGGGGCTGGGGAAAAACTGTTTTTT. Full variable domain (remainder filled in from reference TRBV2 and TRBJ1-4): EPEVTQTPSHQVTQMGQEVILRCVPISNHLYFYWYRQILGQKVEFLVSFYNNEISEKSEIFDDQFSVERPDGSNFTLKIRSTKLEDSAMYFCASMGAGEKLFFGSGTQLSVL.